The sequence of this T cell receptor beta chain was determined in a study of post-analysis software for immune sequencing data. The germline CDR1 and CDR2 sequences are SGDLS and YYNGEE. Trimming at V came to 3 bases and at J to 3 bases, leaving 3 bases not matched to a gene. The CDR3 spans 15 residues. Sequencing libraries made from TCR beta cDNA carried unique molecular identifiers. TCRdb called the PCR reads again in MiXCR, with one record for every CDR3 protein. The sample carries 450,000 to 650,000 distinct CDR3 sequences, 44% recorded once. This clonotype was observed a handful of times. Antigen unknown. Study observations and caveats: Controls showed lower frequencies than patients for several TRBV segments, and TRBV5-6, TRBV5-1 and TRBV20-1 were among these.

The sequence was obtained from a girl aged 10-17 years with multiple sclerosis. Material for sequencing was blood. This sequence joins TRBV9 and TRBJ2-5, with 12 bases aligning to TRBD2. The DNA for the CDR3 is TGTGCCAGCAGCGGGACTAGCGGGACGGAAGAGACCCAGTACTTC. Protein sequence: CASSGTSGTEETQYF.